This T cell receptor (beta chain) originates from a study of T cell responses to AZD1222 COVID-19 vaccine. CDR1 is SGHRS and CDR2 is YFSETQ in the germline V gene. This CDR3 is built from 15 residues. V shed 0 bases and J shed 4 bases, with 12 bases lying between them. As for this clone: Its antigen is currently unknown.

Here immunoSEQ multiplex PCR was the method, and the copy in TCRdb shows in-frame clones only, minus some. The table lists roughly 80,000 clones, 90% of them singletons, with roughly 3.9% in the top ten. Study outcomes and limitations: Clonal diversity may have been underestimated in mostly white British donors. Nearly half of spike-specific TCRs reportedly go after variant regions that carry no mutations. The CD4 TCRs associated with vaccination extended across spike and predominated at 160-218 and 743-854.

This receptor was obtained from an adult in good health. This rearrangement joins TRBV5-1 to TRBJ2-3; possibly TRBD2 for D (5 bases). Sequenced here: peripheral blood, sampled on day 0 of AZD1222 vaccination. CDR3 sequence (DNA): TGCGCCAGCAGCTTGGGTGGTAGCGTCCCAGATACGCAGTATTTT. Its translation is CASSLGGSVPDTQYF.